One and the same sample provided the 7 T cell receptor beta chains below, sequenced in a study of blood T cell repertoires in COVID-19. Clones were sequenced by immunoSEQ multiplex PCR, and TCRdb holds only the in-frame ones, with some missing. Of about 160,000 clones detected, 65% to 90% appear once; the ten largest clones hold 7%. Material: peripheral blood. Receptor source: a woman aged 40-49 years with COVID-19, enrolled during active disease.

The chain has TRBV11-2 and TRBJ1-4; D possibly corresponds to TRBD1 (5 bases). Trimming cost V 0 bases and J 3 bases, with 14 bases left between them. This CDR3 spans 17 amino acids. In germline, CDR1 is SGHAT, CDR2 FQNNGV. CDR3 region: CASSLDGGTAANEKLFF. CDR3 DNA sequence: TGTGCCAGCAGCTTAGATGGAGGGACTGCAGCTAATGAAAAACTGTTTTTT.

The rearrangement links TRBV28 to TRBJ2-7; 9 nucleotides align to TRBD1. The CDR3 length is 13 residues. CDR1 is MDHEN, CDR2 SYDVKM, per germline. The V and J ends lost 7 bases and 2 bases, in that order; junction bases with no gene match: 3. The CDR3 loop is CASTWTGAYEQYF. The CDR3 DNA follows: TGTGCCAGCACCTGGACAGGGGCCTACGAGCAGTACTTC.

Regarding this clone: The same CDR3 can be traced to other DNA sequences in this sample. The chain has TRBV10-1 and TRBJ2-1, with D possibly being TRBD2 (5 bases). The CDR3 has 14 amino acids. Germline CDR1 reads WNHNN; CDR2 reads SYGVQD (reference sequence). Trimming took off 0 bases at V and 4 bases at J, with 7 bases between the two ends. In nucleotides, the CDR3 is TGCGCCAGCAGTGAGTCGCCGGGATACAATGAGCAGTTCTTC. Translating gives CASSESPGYNEQFF.

This sequence joins TRBV30 and TRBJ2-7; TRBD1 might be the D (5 bases). Germline V lookup: CDR1 GTSNPN, CDR2 SVGIG (reference sequence). V was trimmed by 5 bases and J by 7 bases, leaving 12 bases between them. CDR3 length equals 11 residues. CDR3 sequence reads: CAWAGFREQYV. Here the CDR3 DNA reads TGTGCCTGGGCAGGGTTTCGTGAGCAGTACGTC.

For the CDR3, the DNA is TGTGCCAGCAGCTCCTGGGGTATAGGGGGCAGGAGCTATGGCTACACCTTC. The encoded protein is CASSSWGIGGRSYGYTF. The chain carries TRBV5-6 and TRBJ1-2, with 7 nucleotides matching TRBD1. V trimming: 3 bases; J trimming: 4 bases; junction bases outside the gene matches: 15. The CDR3 is 17 residues long. Germline V gene sequence: CDR1 SGHDT, CDR2 YYEEEE.

The rearrangement joins TRBV29-1 to TRBJ2-2; D is possibly TRBD2 (5 bases). Trimming shortened V by 5 bases and J by 4 bases, and 14 bases separated the two germline ends. CDR1 SQVTM and CDR2 ANQGSEA come from the germline V gene. The CDR3 sequence is 14 residues long. CDR3: CSVSGVAITGELFF. DNA of the CDR3: TGCAGCGTTAGCGGTGTAGCGATCACCGGGGAGCTGTTTTTT.

This chain uses TRBV27 with TRBJ1-5; D remains ambiguous. V was trimmed by 5 bases and J by 9 bases, leaving 17 bases between them. The germline gives CDR1 MNHEY, CDR2 SMNVEV (reference sequence). This CDR3 spans 14 amino acids. CDR3 DNA: TGTGCCAGCAGTGCCGGGTCCACCCCGCGGCCCCAGCATTTT. Residues: CASSAGSTPRPQHF.